This T cell receptor beta chain derives from a study of circulating and synovial CD4+ cells in juvenile arthritis. Study outcomes and limitations: Bulk blood CD4 repertoires were more diverse than these.

HLA-DR+CD14-CD3+CD4+CD25low/- cells were sorted from peripheral blood mononuclear cells. To note about this clone: Its cognate antigen is unknown.

The J segment lost 4 bases and the V segment lost 1 base, leaving 3 bases of the junction unmatched. This CDR3 is 15 amino acids long. CDR1 and CDR2 (germline): SGHRS, YFSETQ. Assay used: immunoSEQ multiplex PCR; TCRdb lists only in-frame clones, some missing. The sample includes around 1,800 clones, 80% to 95% seen only once; the top ten take roughly 3%. The receptor comes from a human patient with juvenile idiopathic arthritis. Some clones in this sample may be carry-over from other donors' samples. The V call is TRBV5-1, the J call TRBJ2-2; 8 bases match TRBD1. Sequenced: HLA-DR+ CD4+ T cells from blood. Subset denoted: circulating pathogenic-like lymphocytes, sorted as HLA-DR+CD14-CD3+CD4+CD25low/- blood T cells. CDR3 in amino acids: CASSLQGASTGELFF. The CDR3 coding sequence is TGCGCCAGCAGCTTGCAGGGGGCGAGCACCGGGGAGCTGTTTTTT.